The text below deals with one T cell receptor (beta chain). There is no known antigen for this receptor. Base qualities are not at hand, and no much larger clone is one base apart. This record belongs to a study of CD8 T cells in Susac syndrome (dated by TCRdb to the late 2010s). With respect to the entire study: Whether CD8+ T cell activation and differentiation in Susac syndrome was antigen driven was tested using repertoire sequencing. Here is what the overall study found, with its caveats: The TCR sequencing and HLA analysis was acknowledged to have included a relatively small number of individuals.

Peripheral blood CD8+ and CD4+ T cells from healthy donors, Susac syndrome patients and multiple sclerosis patients were profiled using high-throughput TCR beta sequencing. Multiple sclerosis controls were treatment-naive patients with stable or active relapsing-remitting disease fulfilling revised McDonald criteria. CD8+ TEMRA cells were enriched by FACS, while bulk CD8+ and CD4+ T cells were purified by magnetic negative isolation. Blood was collected in EDTA tubes and processed within 24 hours, with PBMCs isolated through density gradient centrifugation. PBMCs intended for TCR sequencing were frozen in liquid nitrogen and were later thawed in a 37 degrees C water bath. A purity of at least 90% was achieved for sorted or isolated CD4+, CD8+ and CD8+ TEMRA cells. RNA was extracted with the RNeasy kit and about 0.5 to 1 ug was reverse transcribed using random hexamers. TCR beta CDR3 regions were amplified with the immunoSEQ multiplex PCR assay covering 54 Vbeta and 13 Jbeta segments. Bias from PCR amplification was corrected by using a synthetic template baseline for primer optimization and for computational correction. The original methods were these. Reads were annotated to V, D and J genes per IMGT and analyzed with immunoSEQ Analyzer, keeping only productive sequences. Clonality was computed as one minus Shannon entropy normalized by log2 of the number of productive unique sequences. For each patient and control, public and private clones were evaluated among the 100 most prevalent clones. A clone was defined as Susac-specific if it was absent from the healthy and MS cohorts, from more than 850 published viral clones and from other ImmuneACCESS disease sequences. The raw public reads went through TCRdb reprocessing: fastp at Q25, MiXCR clone calling, in-frame beta chains kept. One record per CDR3 amino acid sequence lists the most common genes and DNA. The V and J calls, along with clone size, are taken from TCRdb and not from the paper's own processing. The sample profile shows 71,000 or so distinct CDR3 sequences; over 90% of them were found once. Of the sample, around 0.11% is held by the ten largest clones.

From the germline V gene, CDR1 is SGHDT and CDR2 is YYEEEE. The junction carries 4 bases between V and J, which are trimmed by 3 bases and 1 base respectively. The CDR3, cysteine through phenylalanine, is 12 amino acids long. The DNA shown is the 36-base CDR3, in frame from base 1. Material: CD4+ T cells from PBMCs. This receptor chain uses TRBV5-6 and TRBJ1-1; the D gene identity is not certain. The sequence derives from a human donor with multiple sclerosis. In nucleotide form, the sequence is TGTGCCAGCAGCTCTCGGAACACTGAAGCTTTCTTT. Its product reads: CASSSRNTEAFF.